These 8 T cell receptor beta chains came from one sample sequenced in a study of blood T cells in healthy people across ages. PCR was performed a second time for 7 to 11 cycles using a sample-barcoded 5' primer and a J-beta primer mix. Using its own MiXCR run on the 5' RACE reads, TCRdb lists one record per CDR3 protein. The sample includes roughly 700,000 distinct CDR3 sequences, more than 40% of them seen just once. Sequenced input: blood. The receptors were gathered from an older woman in good health.

This clonotype was found a few times. V and J are TRBV4-3 and TRBJ2-3; D is unresolved. The CDR3 length is 14 residues. Trimming removed 0 bases from V and 3 bases from J, with 7 bases in between. From germline, CDR1 is LGHNA and CDR2 YSLEER. The CDR3 DNA sequence: TGCGCCAGCAGCCAAGATGACCTAACAGATACGCAGTATTTT. Its protein is CASSQDDLTDTQYF.

The CDR3: CASSLLGTDGYTF. CDR3 DNA: TGTGCCAGCAGCTTATTGGGGACAGATGGCTACACCTTC. The rearrangement joins TRBV7-3 to TRBJ1-2; 7 nucleotides match TRBD1. The germline V gene encodes CDR1 SGHTA and CDR2 FQGTGA. CDR3 length: 13 residues. J gave up 6 bases and V 2 bases, and 3 bases lay outside the gene matches.

V and J are TRBV5-1 and TRBJ2-5, with D unclear. The CDR3 length is 11 residues. CDR1 SGHRS and CDR2 YFSETQ come from the germline V gene. V was clipped by 7 bases and J by 3 bases, with 7 bases between them. DNA of the CDR3: TGCGCCAGCGCGTTCAAAGAGACCCAGTACTTC. Its protein product is CASAFKETQYF.

This chain joins TRBV2 and TRBJ1-2; weak D call: TRBD1 (5 bases). This CDR3 spans 13 amino acids. Germline loops: CDR1 SNHLY, CDR2 FYNNEI. V was clipped by 6 bases and J by 4 bases, with 12 bases between them. CDR3 amino acids: CASSRVVSYGYTF. CDR3 DNA sequence: TGTGCCAGCAGCAGGGTGGTGTCCTATGGCTACACCTTC.

This chain uses TRBV11-1 with TRBJ2-4; D may be TRBD1 or TRBD2 (5 bases each). CDR1 and CDR2 (germline): SGHAT, FQDESV (reference sequence). The CDR3 length is 15 residues. The germline V and J ends were trimmed by 5 bases and 6 bases, with 17 bases remaining between them. The CDR3 reads CASSLSGTDRNIQYF. The DNA for the CDR3 is TGTGCCAGCAGCCTATCAGGGACGGACCGAAACATTCAGTACTTC.

The CDR3 spells CASRARGMYNEQFF. The DNA of the CDR3 is TGTGCCAGCCGGGCACGGGGGATGTACAATGAGCAGTTCTTC. The chain carries TRBV13 and TRBJ2-1; tentatively, D is TRBD2 (6 bases). This CDR3 has 14 amino acids. Germline CDR1 and CDR2: PRHDT and FYEKMQ (reference sequence). The ends were cut back, 8 bases at V and 4 bases at J, with 15 bases in the middle.

This clonotype was seen a few times. The genes are TRBV29-1 and TRBJ2-1; 9 bases are a match to TRBD2. This CDR3 is 14 amino acids long. The germline V gene encodes CDR1 SQVTM and CDR2 ANQGSEA. V trimming: 6 bases; J trimming: 7 bases; junction bases outside the gene matches: 10. The CDR3 sequence: CSVRGRAGINEQFF. CDR3 nucleotides: TGCAGCGTCCGCGGGAGGGCCGGAATTAATGAGCAGTTCTTC.

In DNA form, the CDR3 reads TGTGCCAGCAGCCAAGCCAGGGCTGGGGACAATGAGCAGTTCTTC. It is translated as CASSQARAGDNEQFF. The rearrangement joins TRBV3-1 to TRBJ2-1, with D possibly TRBD1 on 5 matching bases. CDR3 size: 15 residues. Per the germline V gene, CDR1 is LGHDT and CDR2 is YNNKEL (reference sequence). Trimming removed 1 base from V and 5 bases from J, with 12 bases in between.